Listed below are T cell receptor beta chains from one sample, sequenced in a study of cytomegalovirus exposure and HLA in healthy donors. Here immunoSEQ multiplex PCR was the method, and the copy in TCRdb shows in-frame clones only, minus some. Found here are about 150,000 clones; the top ten clones hold about 1.6%. The material sequenced was PBMCs. The receptors were gathered from a woman aged 45-65 years in good health and CMV-seronegative. Each CDR3 is given with its conserved first and last residue. The D gene is left open where the match is weak.

j_gene: TRBJ2-1; d_gene: TRBD2; v_gene: TRBV11-1; CDR3aa: CASSVPGGTSGQYEQFF; CDR3nt: TGTGCCAGCAGCGTCCCTGGGGGGACTAGCGGCCAGTATGAGCAGTTCTTC
j_gene: TRBJ2-3; d_gene: NA; v_gene: TRBV5-1; CDR3aa: CASSLIPGTDTQYF; CDR3nt: TGCGCCAGCAGCTTGATCCCCGGCACAGATACGCAGTATTTT
j_gene: TRBJ1-2; d_gene: NA; v_gene: TRBV27; CDR3aa: CASSFSGNYGYTF; CDR3nt: TGTGCCAGCAGTTTTTCGGGGAACTATGGCTACACCTTC
j_gene: TRBJ1-2; d_gene: TRBD1; v_gene: TRBV28; CDR3aa: CASSLSGSWDRGRGYTF; CDR3nt: TGTGCCAGCAGTTTATCAGGAAGTTGGGACAGGGGGCGCGGCTACACCTTC
j_gene: TRBJ1-1; d_gene: TRBD1; v_gene: TRBV4-3; CDR3aa: CASSLTGADTEAFF; CDR3nt: TGCGCCAGCAGTCTTACAGGGGCGGACACTGAAGCTTTCTTT
j_gene: TRBJ1-5; d_gene: TRBD1; v_gene: TRBV7-9; CDR3aa: CASSLSGQGVVGKLHF; CDR3nt: TGTGCCAGCAGCTTGTCCGGACAGGGAGTAGTAGGCAAGTTGCATTTT
j_gene: TRBJ1-1; d_gene: NA; v_gene: TRBV19; CDR3aa: CASTPPAGGGAEAFF; CDR3nt: TGTGCCAGTACCCCACCCGCCGGGGGGGGAGCTGAAGCTTTCTTT
j_gene: TRBJ2-2; d_gene: NA; v_gene: TRBV5-4; CDR3aa: CASTQGLLFANTGELFF; CDR3nt: TGTGCCAGCACCCAGGGACTTCTATTCGCCAACACCGGGGAGCTGTTTTTT
j_gene: TRBJ1-2; d_gene: TRBD1; v_gene: TRBV7-9; CDR3aa: CASSFTDRVGYGYTF; CDR3nt: TGTGCCAGCAGCTTCACGGACAGGGTGGGCTATGGCTACACCTTC
j_gene: TRBJ1-4; d_gene: NA; v_gene: TRBV5-3; CDR3aa: CAKGRCRGDEKLFF; CDR3nt: TGTGCCAAAGGGAGGTGTAGGGGAGATGAAAAACTGTTTTTT
j_gene: TRBJ1-1; d_gene: NA; v_gene: TRBV28; CDR3aa: CASSSPLGGKNTEAFF; CDR3nt: TGTGCCAGCAGTTCACCCCTCGGAGGGAAGAACACTGAAGCTTTCTTT
j_gene: TRBJ2-7; d_gene: TRBD1; v_gene: TRBV9; CDR3aa: CASSVGTGLSYEQYF; CDR3nt: TGTGCCAGCAGCGTAGGGACAGGGCTGTCCTACGAGCAGTACTTC
j_gene: TRBJ1-4; d_gene: TRBD1; v_gene: TRBV9; CDR3aa: CASSPWTGENEKLFF; CDR3nt: TGTGCCAGCAGCCCATGGACAGGGGAAAATGAAAAACTGTTTTTT
j_gene: TRBJ1-2; d_gene: TRBD1; v_gene: TRBV9; CDR3aa: CASSGTGTGKRDNYGYTF; CDR3nt: TGTGCCAGCAGCGGAACCGGGACAGGGAAGAGAGACAACTATGGCTACACCTTC
j_gene: TRBJ2-1; d_gene: TRBD2; v_gene: TRBV19; CDR3aa: CASSLLAGASSYNEQFF; CDR3nt: TGTGCCAGTAGTCTCTTAGCGGGGGCTAGCTCCTACAATGAGCAGTTCTTC
j_gene: TRBJ2-3; d_gene: NA; v_gene: TRBV14; CDR3aa: CASSQGGPDTQYF; CDR3nt: TGTGCCAGCAGCCAAGGAGGGCCAGATACGCAGTATTTT
j_gene: TRBJ1-5; d_gene: NA; v_gene: TRBV7-2; CDR3aa: CASSQGLNQPQHF; CDR3nt: TGTGCCAGCAGCCAGGGACTAAATCAGCCCCAGCATTTT
j_gene: TRBJ1-1; d_gene: NA; v_gene: TRBV27; CDR3aa: CASSLGNTEAFF; CDR3nt: TGTGCCAGCAGTTTGGGCAACACTGAAGCTTTCTTT
j_gene: TRBJ2-3; d_gene: NA; v_gene: TRBV9; CDR3aa: CASSLDSGGTDTQYF; CDR3nt: TGTGCCAGCAGCCTGGACAGTGGGGGCACAGATACGCAGTATTTT
j_gene: TRBJ2-5; d_gene: NA; v_gene: TRBV6-5; CDR3aa: CASFIGETQYF; CDR3nt: TGTGCCAGCTTTATCGGGGAGACCCAGTACTTC
j_gene: TRBJ2-7; d_gene: NA; v_gene: TRBV2; CDR3aa: CASSSTGYEQYF; CDR3nt: TGTGCCAGCAGTTCAACAGGGTACGAGCAGTACTTC
j_gene: TRBJ1-5; d_gene: NA; v_gene: TRBV4-1; CDR3aa: CASSQEGLLNQPQHF; CDR3nt: TGCGCCAGCAGCCAAGAGGGACTATTAAATCAGCCCCAGCATTTT
j_gene: TRBJ1-2; d_gene: TRBD1; v_gene: TRBV7-9; CDR3aa: CASSLVPGEQGANYGYTF; CDR3nt: TGTGCCAGCAGCTTAGTCCCAGGGGAACAGGGGGCCAACTATGGCTACACCTTC
j_gene: TRBJ1-5; d_gene: NA; v_gene: TRBV28; CDR3aa: CASSLGQGHQTFNQPQHF; CDR3nt: TGTGCCAGCAGTTTGGGGCAGGGCCATCAGACTTTTAATCAGCCCCAGCATTTT
j_gene: TRBJ2-7; d_gene: NA; v_gene: TRBV5-5; CDR3aa: CASSRPHTTQASGDEQYF; CDR3nt: TGTGCCAGCAGCCGACCACACACGACGCAGGCGTCGGGGGATGAGCAGTACTTC
j_gene: TRBJ2-7; d_gene: NA; v_gene: TRBV7-9; CDR3aa: CASSLPGSSYEQYF; CDR3nt: TGTGCCAGCAGCTTACCGGGAAGCTCCTACGAGCAGTACTTC
j_gene: TRBJ1-6; d_gene: TRBD1; v_gene: TRBV4-1; CDR3aa: CASSQWPGTGDKPLHF; CDR3nt: TGCGCCAGCAGCCAATGGCCCGGGACAGGGGATAAACCCCTCCACTTT
j_gene: TRBJ1-5; d_gene: NA; v_gene: TRBV19; CDR3aa: CASSTDRWDQPQHF; CDR3nt: TGTGCCAGTAGCACCGACAGGTGGGATCAGCCCCAGCATTTT
j_gene: TRBJ2-4; d_gene: NA; v_gene: TRBV29-1; CDR3aa: CSVKDSAKNIQYF; CDR3nt: TGCAGCGTAAAGGACTCGGCCAAAAACATTCAGTACTTC
j_gene: TRBJ2-6; d_gene: NA; v_gene: TRBV19; CDR3aa: CASSIQADVSGANVLTF; CDR3nt: TGTGCCAGTAGTATTCAGGCTGATGTCTCTGGGGCCAACGTCCTGACTTTC
j_gene: TRBJ2-5; d_gene: NA; v_gene: TRBV4-2; CDR3aa: CASSQEEAFGETQYF; CDR3nt: TGTGCCAGCAGCCAAGAAGAAGCGTTCGGAGAGACCCAGTACTTC
j_gene: TRBJ2-1; d_gene: TRBD2; v_gene: TRBV7-8; CDR3aa: CASSLKDYRDYPYNEQFF; CDR3nt: TGTGCCAGCAGCTTAAAGGACTACCGGGACTACCCATACAATGAGCAGTTCTTC
j_gene: TRBJ2-7; d_gene: NA; v_gene: TRBV11-2; CDR3aa: CASSSLRGGRYEQYF; CDR3nt: TGTGCCAGCAGCTCCCTGAGGGGGGGTCGGTACGAGCAGTACTTC
j_gene: TRBJ2-5; d_gene: NA; v_gene: TRBV2; CDR3aa: CASNRDKKETQYF; CDR3nt: TGTGCCAGCAATCGGGACAAGAAAGAGACCCAGTACTTC
j_gene: TRBJ1-5; d_gene: NA; v_gene: TRBV6-1; CDR3aa: CASSEREQPQHF; CDR3nt: TGTGCCAGCAGTGAGCGGGAACAGCCCCAGCATTTT
j_gene: TRBJ1-1; d_gene: TRBD1; v_gene: TRBV13; CDR3aa: CASSPLRGITEAFF; CDR3nt: TGTGCCAGCAGCCCCCTCAGGGGGATTACTGAAGCTTTCTTT
j_gene: TRBJ2-3; d_gene: NA; v_gene: TRBV9; CDR3aa: CASNGRGSGTDTQYF; CDR3nt: TGTGCCAGCAATGGTAGGGGATCTGGAACAGATACGCAGTATTTT
j_gene: TRBJ2-7; d_gene: TRBD1; v_gene: TRBV2; CDR3aa: CASRTGVRYEQYF; CDR3nt: TGTGCCAGCAGGACAGGGGTCCGGTACGAGCAGTACTTC
j_gene: TRBJ2-2; d_gene: TRBD1; v_gene: TRBV7-2; CDR3aa: CASSPTGGTGELFF; CDR3nt: TGTGCCAGCAGCCCGACAGGGGGCACCGGGGAGCTGTTTTTT
j_gene: TRBJ1-2; d_gene: NA; v_gene: TRBV5-1; CDR3aa: CASSPGSPSRGYTF; CDR3nt: TGCGCCAGCAGTCCCGGGTCCCCCTCACGCGGCTACACCTTC
j_gene: TRBJ1-3; d_gene: NA; v_gene: TRBV28; CDR3aa: CASAVSRGFTIYF; CDR3nt: TGTGCCAGCGCCGTGAGTCGGGGGTTCACCATATATTTT
j_gene: TRBJ1-1; d_gene: NA; v_gene: TRBV7-8; CDR3aa: CASSPVRLNTEAFF; CDR3nt: TGTGCCAGCAGCCCAGTGCGGTTGAACACTGAAGCTTTCTTT
j_gene: TRBJ2-7; d_gene: NA; v_gene: TRBV5-3; CDR3aa: CARSLELRGSYEQYF; CDR3nt: TGTGCCAGAAGCTTGGAGCTTAGGGGCTCCTACGAGCAGTACTTC
j_gene: TRBJ1-2; d_gene: TRBD1; v_gene: TRBV9; CDR3aa: CASSTQTGANYGYTF; CDR3nt: TGTGCCAGCAGCACTCAGACAGGGGCGAACTATGGCTACACCTTC
j_gene: TRBJ1-1; d_gene: NA; v_gene: TRBV9; CDR3aa: CASSVLGSNTEAFF; CDR3nt: TGTGCCAGCAGCGTATTAGGGAGTAACACTGAAGCTTTCTTT